This TCR beta chain was identified during a study of blood T cell repertoires in COVID-19. Study-wide background: COVID-19 samples, acute and convalescent, were from the United States, Italy and Spain. PBMCs, B-cell-depleted T cells, or T cells provided the cDNA or gDNA that made up the material.

With 5 bases removed from V and 2 bases from J, the gap between germline ends came to 16 bases. CDR1 is SEHNR and CDR2 is FQNEAQ in the germline V gene (reference sequence). The CDR3 sequence is 15 residues long. Original methodology: Amplification of reference gene primers provided the estimated nucleated cell counts. TCRdb's table, derived via immunoSEQ multiplex PCR, lists solely in-frame clones and lacks some. V, J and clone size reflect that table, while D and trimming were determined from the DNA. The data contain 65,000 to 90,000 clones, 80% to 90% of them singletons. V usage is TRBV7-9 and J usage is TRBJ2-7, with D possibly TRBD1 on 6 matching bases. The clonotype originates from a woman under 30 with acute or convalescent COVID-19. The sequencing input was peripheral blood. DNA of the CDR3: TGTGCCAGCAGCAGTAACAGGGATCGAGCCTACGAGCAGTACTTC. Translated: CASSSNRDRAYEQYF.